The 22 T cell receptor beta chains below all came from one sample that was sequenced in a study of identifying expanded T cells in peripheral blood. Clones were read by immunoSEQ multiplex PCR, and TCRdb kept only the in-frame ones, dropping some. The table shows around 100,000 clones, with roughly 90% occurring only once. Sequenced input: blood. Source of these receptors: a person aged 18 to 75 in good health.

The chain employs TRBV10-3 and TRBJ1-2, with no clear D. The CDR3 has 16 amino acids. Germline CDR1 reads ENHRY; CDR2 reads SYGVKD. Trimming stripped 5 bases from V and 4 bases from J, with 20 bases between. The CDR3 coding sequence is TGTGCCATCAGTCCCGGTTCGGGAGCGGACTCCTATGGCTACACCTTC. Protein: CAISPGSGADSYGYTF.

This chain links TRBV19 with TRBJ2-7, with 9 nucleotides matching TRBD1. The V gene's germline CDR1 is LNHDA and CDR2 SQIVND (reference sequence). The CDR3 totals 14 residues. The J segment lost 3 bases and the V segment lost 4 bases, leaving 4 bases of the junction unmatched. CDR3 sequence: CASSTKGQGYEQYF. The CDR3 bases are TGTGCCAGTAGTACGAAGGGACAGGGCTACGAGCAGTACTTC.

The chain links TRBV15 to TRBJ2-1; a possible D gene is TRBD2 (6 bases). The CDR3 consists of 16 residues. Germline lookup yields CDR1 LNHNV and CDR2 YYDKDF (reference sequence). The V and J ends lost 0 bases and 2 bases respectively, with 11 bases between them. CDR3 residues: CATSRELLAPYNEQFF. DNA for the CDR3: TGTGCCACCAGCAGAGAGTTGCTAGCGCCCTACAATGAGCAGTTCTTC.

As for this clone: The junction does not match germline at one end; this may be a read error. The chain joins TRBV6-1 to TRBJ2-5, with 12 bases identical to TRBD2. Looked up from germline, CDR1 is MNHNS and CDR2 is SASEGT. The CDR3 is made up of 17 amino acids. The CDR3 here is CASSQASILAGGRIFHF. The CDR3 DNA is TGTGCCAGCAGTCAAGCCTCGATCCTAGCGGGGGGGCGGATTTTCCACTTC.

V usage is TRBV6-5 and J usage is TRBJ1-6, with unresolved D. Per the germline V gene, CDR1 is MNHEY and CDR2 is SVGAGI. The CDR3 is made up of 13 amino acids. Trimming took off 2 bases at V and 10 bases at J, with 9 bases between the two ends. CDR3 coding DNA: TGTGCCAGCAGTTACGATGAAGGATCACCCCTCCACTTT. Its translation: CASSYDEGSPLHF.

This clone was observed a handful of times. This chain links TRBV2 with TRBJ1-2, with D unresolved. Trimming pared 7 bases from V and 2 bases from J, leaving 11 bases between. Germline V gene lookup returns CDR1 SNHLY and CDR2 FYNNEI. The CDR3 is made up of 13 amino acids. The CDR3 spells CASTQFPNYGYTF. CDR3 in DNA: TGTGCCAGCACGCAGTTTCCAAACTATGGCTACACCTTC.

V usage is TRBV7-9 and J usage is TRBJ1-2, with a possible D match to TRBD1 (6 bases). Germline assignment: CDR1 SEHNR and CDR2 FQNEAQ (reference sequence). Trimming left V 2 bases short and J 8 bases short, with 18 bases between. This CDR3 has 15 amino acids. The CDR3, as DNA: TGTGCCAGCAGCTTATTCCGGACAGACAACGGGGGCTACACCTTC. Translated: CASSLFRTDNGGYTF.

This clone was seen once. Other nucleotide sequences from this sample produce the same CDR3. CDR3 residues: CASSVGQGAQPQHF. CDR3 DNA: TGTGCCAGCAGTGTCGGTCAGGGGGCTCAGCCCCAGCATTTT. The chain combines TRBV2 with TRBJ1-5, with 8 bases that match TRBD1. J gave up 6 bases and V 4 bases, and 5 bases lay outside the gene matches. The CDR3 runs to 14 residues. Per germline, CDR1 SNHLY and CDR2 FYNNEI.

The DNA of the CDR3 is TGTGCCACCAGCAGAGAATTCGCGACACTGCTGGTGACAGATACGCAGTATTTT. Its protein is CATSREFATLLVTDTQYF. This chain uses TRBV15 with TRBJ2-3; unclear D gene. V was trimmed by 0 bases and J by 3 bases, leaving 19 bases between them. The CDR3 totals 18 residues. The germline gives CDR1 LNHNV, CDR2 YYDKDF (reference sequence).

The chain couples TRBV4-1 to TRBJ2-6; a weak D match, TRBD1 (6 bases). The CDR3 totals 16 residues. Germline CDR1 is MGHRA and CDR2 is YSYEKL. V was pared by 0 bases and J by 3 bases, with 9 bases between. The CDR3 here is CASSQDTGIGANVLTF. The CDR3 DNA is TGCGCCAGCAGCCAAGACACAGGGATTGGGGCCAACGTCCTGACTTTC.

This clone was picked up one time. In DNA form, the CDR3 reads TGTGCCAGCAGTTACTCGAAAATCGGGCGGAATGAAAAACTGTTTTTT. Amino acid sequence: CASSYSKIGRNEKLFF. The V gene is TRBV6-6, the J gene TRBJ1-4; D uncertain. This CDR3 contains 16 residues. Trimming left V 0 bases short and J 5 bases short, with 13 bases between. Germline V gene data show CDR1 as MNHNY and CDR2 as SVGAGI (reference sequence).

The J gene is TRBJ2-7, the V gene TRBV7-2; the D is unclear. Germline CDR1 SGHTA, CDR2 FQGNSA. CDR3 length: 13 amino acids. Trimming took off 0 bases at V and 3 bases at J, with 6 bases between the two ends. CDR3 amino acids: CASSLATDYEQYF. In DNA, the CDR3 is TGTGCCAGCAGCTTAGCGACTGACTACGAGCAGTACTTC. The full variable domain, rest sourced from reference TRBV7-2 and TRBJ2-7, is GAGVSQSPSNKVTEKGKDVELRCDPISGHTALYWYRQSLGQGLEFLIYFQGNSAPDKSGLPSDRFSAERTGGSVSTLTIQRTQQEDSAVYLCASSLATDYEQYFGPGTRLTVT.

The chain carries TRBV5-1 and TRBJ2-7, with no clear D. Trimming took off 0 bases at V and 4 bases at J, with 11 bases between the two ends. Germline CDR1 and CDR2: SGHRS and YFSETQ. The CDR3 is 14 amino acids. The CDR3 sequence: CASSLDLAMYEQYF. The DNA for the CDR3 is TGCGCCAGCAGCTTGGACTTGGCGATGTACGAGCAGTACTTC.

The CDR3 sequence is CATSRDSSTIYF. CDR3 coding DNA: TGTGCCACCAGCAGAGATTCTAGCACCATATATTTT. V usage is TRBV15 and J usage is TRBJ1-3; D is unclear. The CDR3 loop spans 12 amino acids. The germline V gene encodes CDR1 LNHNV and CDR2 YYDKDF (reference sequence). V shed 0 bases and J shed 9 bases, with 6 bases lying between them. Complete variable domain (other parts from reference TRBV15 and TRBJ1-3): DAMVIQNPRYQVTQFGKPVTLSCSQTLNHNVMYWYQQKSSQAPKLLFHYYDKDFNNEADTPDNFQSRRPNTSFCFLDIRSPGLGDTAMYLCATSRDSSTIYFGEGSWLTVV.

The chain employs TRBV9 and TRBJ2-3; maybe TRBD2 (6 bases). The V gene lost 4 bases and the J gene lost 3 bases, with 21 bases spanning the gap. Germline CDR1 is SGDLS and CDR2 is YYNGEE. The CDR3 is 17 residues long. CDR3 sequence: CASSFRFGGYATDTQYF. DNA for the CDR3: TGTGCCAGCAGCTTCCGGTTTGGGGGGTACGCTACAGATACGCAGTATTTT.

This clone was recorded once. The DNA of the CDR3 is TGTGCCAGCAGTTACCGGGAGATACGAGATGGCTACACCTTC. It is translated as CASSYREIRDGYTF. V gene TRBV6-6 combines with J gene TRBJ1-2; no definite D call. Trimming stripped 2 bases from V and 6 bases from J, with 13 bases between. CDR1 and CDR2 from the germline V gene are MNHNY and SVGAGI (reference sequence). The CDR3 sequence is 14 residues long.

The V gene is TRBV5-6, the J gene TRBJ2-4; a possible D gene is TRBD1 (5 bases). V gave up 0 bases and J gave up 7 bases, with 11 bases separating them. Per germline, CDR1 SGHDT and CDR2 YYEEEE. The CDR3 is 14 residues long. The chain's CDR3 is CASSLAQGRNIQYF. CDR3 in DNA: TGTGCCAGCAGCTTGGCCCAGGGAAGGAACATTCAGTACTTC.

This clone was counted a single time. The chain has TRBV7-2 and TRBJ1-1, with TRBD1 identical over 9 bases. The CDR3 is made up of 16 amino acids. After removal of 5 bases from V and 5 bases from J, the junction contained 12 bases not matched to a gene. Per the germline V gene, CDR1 is SGHTA and CDR2 is FQGNSA. DNA of the CDR3: TGTGCCAGCAGCCACTGGCTCACAGGGGGCTCGACTGAAGCTTTCTTT. Translating it yields CASSHWLTGGSTEAFF.

This clone was seen a handful of times. The V gene is TRBV6-5, the J gene TRBJ1-2; TRBD1 is a possible D gene (6 bases). The V gene lost 6 bases and the J gene lost 4 bases, with 15 bases spanning the gap. The CDR3 runs 14 residues. Germline lookup yields CDR1 MNHEY and CDR2 SVGAGI. Written as DNA, the CDR3 is TGTGCCAGCAGCCAAGCAGGGGACGGCTATGGCTACACCTTC. Translation gives CASSQAGDGYGYTF.

This chain uses TRBV7-6 with TRBJ1-4, with D perhaps TRBD1 (5 bases). The CDR3 extends over 15 amino acids. V lost 1 base and J 8 bases, leaving 14 bases between the germline ends. CDR1 and CDR2 (germline): SGHVS, FNYEAQ. The CDR3 loop reads CASSLEGTGREKLFF. The CDR3 DNA is TGTGCCAGCAGCTTAGAGGGGACGGGCCGCGAAAAACTGTTTTTT.

J is TRBJ1-1 and V is TRBV6-5; D is possibly TRBD1 (6 bases). This CDR3 is built from 16 residues. Trimming stripped 0 bases from V and 10 bases from J, with 21 bases between. From germline, CDR1 is MNHEY and CDR2 SVGAGI. DNA for the CDR3: TGTGCCAGCAGTTACTCGATTTCCGAGACAGGATATAGAGCTTTCTTT. Amino acid sequence: CASSYSISETGYRAFF.

V is TRBV5-1 and J is TRBJ1-4; tentatively, D is TRBD1 (5 bases). V was clipped by 3 bases and J by 7 bases, with 16 bases between them. The germline V gene encodes CDR1 SGHRS and CDR2 YFSETQ. The CDR3 totals 15 residues. The CDR3 sequence: CASSSGDLRGEKLFF. The CDR3 DNA reads as TGCGCCAGCAGCTCGGGGGACTTAAGGGGTGAAAAACTGTTTTTT.